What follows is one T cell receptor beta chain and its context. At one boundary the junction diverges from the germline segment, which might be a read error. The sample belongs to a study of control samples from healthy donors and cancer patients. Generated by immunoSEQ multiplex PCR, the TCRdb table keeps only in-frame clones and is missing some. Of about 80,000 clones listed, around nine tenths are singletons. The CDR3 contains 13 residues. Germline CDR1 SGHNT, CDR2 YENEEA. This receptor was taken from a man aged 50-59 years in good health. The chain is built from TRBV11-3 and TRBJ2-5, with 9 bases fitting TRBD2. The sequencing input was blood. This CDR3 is CASSLAGVKTQYF. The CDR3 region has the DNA TGTGCCAGCAGTTTAGCGGGGGTAAAGACCCAGTACTTC.